The T cell receptor beta chain under discussion was sequenced for a study of response to subunit inactivated influenza vaccine. Study-level points and caveats: Authors suggested seasonal influenza vaccinations each recruit few new T cells.

V was trimmed by 7 bases and J by 4 bases, leaving 13 bases between them. The CDR3 contains 13 residues. TCRdb analysed the RT-PCR reads with MiXCR anew, one entry per CDR3 protein. The data show fewer than 700,000 distinct CDR3 sequences, with about an eighth seen just once and about an eighth held by the top ten. This clonotype was seen only a few times. Its antigen is still unknown. The rearrangement links TRBV12-3 or TRBV12-4 to TRBJ2-5; D gene uncertain. This sequence originates from a man aged 50 or older who received an inactivated influenza vaccine. The source material was PBMCs from blood, sampled roughly 6 weeks after vaccination. CDR3 protein: CASTWQIRETQYF. The CDR3 DNA follows: TGTGCCAGCACCTGGCAGATTCGAGAGACCCAGTACTTC.